The 2 T cell receptor beta chains reported below all come from one sample, sequenced in a study of T cell responses to AZD1222 COVID-19 vaccine. Only in-frame clones appear in the TCRdb table, and some are missing; sequencing was by immunoSEQ multiplex PCR. Among 100,000 to 150,000 clones, 85% to 90% were seen once, and the ten largest hold 25% to 30%. The sample was peripheral blood, taken on day 0 of AZD1222 vaccination. The source of these receptors is an adult in good health.

This rearrangement joins TRBV28 to TRBJ1-2, with D perhaps TRBD1 (5 bases). This CDR3 contains 13 residues. Germline V gene sequence: CDR1 MDHEN, CDR2 SYDVKM. Trimming removed 5 bases from V and 8 bases from J, with 15 bases in between. The CDR3, as DNA: TGTGCCAGCAGTCCGGGGCCCCGGTACGGCTACACCTTC. Translating it yields CASSPGPRYGYTF.

This clone occurred once. This chain uses TRBV5-5 with TRBJ2-1; the match to TRBD2 covers 14 bases. CDR1 SGHKS and CDR2 YYEKEE come from the germline V gene (reference sequence). V was clipped by 4 bases and J by 6 bases; unmatched bases: 3. The CDR3 extends over 15 amino acids. The CDR3: CASSPGTSGGNEQFF. The CDR3 DNA follows: TGTGCCAGCAGCCCCGGGACTAGCGGGGGCAATGAGCAGTTCTTC.